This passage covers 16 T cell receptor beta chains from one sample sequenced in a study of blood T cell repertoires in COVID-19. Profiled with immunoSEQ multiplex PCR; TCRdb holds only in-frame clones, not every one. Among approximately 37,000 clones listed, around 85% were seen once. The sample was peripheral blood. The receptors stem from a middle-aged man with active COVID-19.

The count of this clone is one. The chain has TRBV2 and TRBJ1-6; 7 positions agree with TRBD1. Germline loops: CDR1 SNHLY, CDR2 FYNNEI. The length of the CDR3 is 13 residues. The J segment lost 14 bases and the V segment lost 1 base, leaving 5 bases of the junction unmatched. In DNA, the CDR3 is TGTGCCAGCAGTGAAGAGACAGGGAGGACCCTCCACTTT. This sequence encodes CASSEETGRTLHF.

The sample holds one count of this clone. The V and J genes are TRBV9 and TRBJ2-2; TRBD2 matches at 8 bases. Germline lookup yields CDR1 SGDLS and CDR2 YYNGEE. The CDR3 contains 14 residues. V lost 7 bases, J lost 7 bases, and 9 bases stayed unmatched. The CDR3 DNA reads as TGTGCCAGCCGTGGTACAGCGGGGGACGGGGAGCTGTTTTTT. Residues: CASRGTAGDGELFF. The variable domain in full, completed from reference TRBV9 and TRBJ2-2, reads DSGVTQTPKHLITATGQRVTLRCSPRSGDLSVYWYQQSLDQGLQFLIQYYNGEERAKGNILERFSAQQFPDLHSELNLSSLELGDSALYFCASRGTAGDGELFFGEGSRLTVL.

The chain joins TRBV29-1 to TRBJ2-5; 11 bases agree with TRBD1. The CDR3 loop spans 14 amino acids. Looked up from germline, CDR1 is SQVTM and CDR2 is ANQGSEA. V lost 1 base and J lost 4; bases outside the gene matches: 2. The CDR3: CSVEGDRGSETQYF. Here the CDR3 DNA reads TGCAGCGTTGAAGGGGACAGGGGGTCAGAGACCCAGTACTTC.

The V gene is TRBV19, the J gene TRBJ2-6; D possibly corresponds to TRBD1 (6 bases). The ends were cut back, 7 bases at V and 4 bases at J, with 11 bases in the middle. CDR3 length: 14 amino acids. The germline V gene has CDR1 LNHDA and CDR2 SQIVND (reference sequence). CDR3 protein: CASKGVSGANVLTF. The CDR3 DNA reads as TGTGCCAGTAAGGGGGTATCAGGGGCCAACGTCCTGACTTTC. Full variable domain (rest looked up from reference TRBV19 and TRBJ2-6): DGGITQSPKYLFRKEGQNVTLSCEQNLNHDAMYWYRQDPGQGLRLIYYSQIVNDFQKGDIAEGYSVSREKKESFPLTVTSAQKNPTAFYLCASKGVSGANVLTFGAGSRLTVL.

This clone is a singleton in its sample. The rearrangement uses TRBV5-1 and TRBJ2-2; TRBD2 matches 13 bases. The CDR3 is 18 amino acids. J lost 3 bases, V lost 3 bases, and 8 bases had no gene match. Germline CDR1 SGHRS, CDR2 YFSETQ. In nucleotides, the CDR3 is TGCGCCAGCAGCTACCGGACTAGCGGGAGAATGGACACCGGGGAGCTGTTTTTT. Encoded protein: CASSYRTSGRMDTGELFF.

In nucleotides, the CDR3 is TGTGCCAGCAGCTCGGGACAGTTTAGCAATCAGCCCCAGCATTTT. Translating it yields CASSSGQFSNQPQHF. This chain connects TRBV7-2 to TRBJ1-5; 7 nucleotides line up with TRBD1. Germline values: CDR1 SGHTA, CDR2 FQGNSA. CDR3 size: 15 residues. Losses at the gene ends were 4 bases for V and 0 bases for J; bases not matched to a gene: 3.

The CDR3: CASSEGRGRSYEQYF. CDR3 sequence (DNA): TGCGCCAGCAGTGAAGGAAGGGGGAGAAGCTACGAGCAGTACTTC. The J gene is TRBJ2-7, the V gene TRBV10-1; D is perhaps TRBD1 (6 bases). CDR3 length: 15 amino acids. Germline V CDR1 and CDR2: WNHNN, SYGVQD (reference sequence). Between the trimmed V and J ends, which lost 3 bases and 3 bases, there was a span of 15 bases.

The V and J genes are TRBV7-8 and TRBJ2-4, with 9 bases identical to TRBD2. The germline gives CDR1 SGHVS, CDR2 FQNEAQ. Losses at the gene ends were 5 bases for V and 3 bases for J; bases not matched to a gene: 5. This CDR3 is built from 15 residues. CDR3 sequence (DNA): TGTGCCAGCAGCCACCCGACTAGCGGCAAAAACATTCAGTACTTC. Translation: CASSHPTSGKNIQYF.

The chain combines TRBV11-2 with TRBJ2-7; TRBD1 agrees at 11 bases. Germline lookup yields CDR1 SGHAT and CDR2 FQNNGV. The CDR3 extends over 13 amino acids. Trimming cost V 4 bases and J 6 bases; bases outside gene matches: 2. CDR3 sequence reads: CASSWGTGGEQYF. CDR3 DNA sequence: TGTGCCAGCAGCTGGGGGACAGGGGGCGAGCAGTACTTC.

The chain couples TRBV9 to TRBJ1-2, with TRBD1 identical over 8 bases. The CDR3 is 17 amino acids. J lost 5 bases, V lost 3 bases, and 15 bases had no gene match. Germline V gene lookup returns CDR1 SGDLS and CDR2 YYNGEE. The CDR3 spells CASSAAAGTGNSYGYTF. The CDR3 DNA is TGTGCCAGCAGCGCTGCCGCGGGGACAGGCAATTCTTATGGCTACACCTTC.

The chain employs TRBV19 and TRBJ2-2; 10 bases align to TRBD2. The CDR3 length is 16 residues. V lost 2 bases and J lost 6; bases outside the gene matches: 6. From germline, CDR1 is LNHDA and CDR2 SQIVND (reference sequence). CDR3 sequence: CASSIRASGGAGELFF. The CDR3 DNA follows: TGTGCCAGTAGTATAAGGGCTAGCGGGGGAGCCGGGGAGCTGTTTTTT.

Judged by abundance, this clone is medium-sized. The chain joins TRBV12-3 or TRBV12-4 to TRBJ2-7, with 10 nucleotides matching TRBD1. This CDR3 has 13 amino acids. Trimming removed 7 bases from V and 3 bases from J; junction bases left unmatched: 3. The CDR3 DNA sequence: TGTGCCAGCAAGGGACAGGGGCTCTACGAGCAGTACTTC. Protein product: CASKGQGLYEQYF.

CDR3 DNA sequence: TGTGCCAGCAGCGCAATGCAGGGGCAGAACACTGAAGCTTTCTTT. The encoded protein is CASSAMQGQNTEAFF. V and J are TRBV9 and TRBJ1-1; D may be TRBD1 (6 bases). V lost 3 bases, J lost 1 base, and 13 bases lay in between. In germline, CDR1 is SGDLS, CDR2 YYNGEE. This CDR3 has 15 amino acids.

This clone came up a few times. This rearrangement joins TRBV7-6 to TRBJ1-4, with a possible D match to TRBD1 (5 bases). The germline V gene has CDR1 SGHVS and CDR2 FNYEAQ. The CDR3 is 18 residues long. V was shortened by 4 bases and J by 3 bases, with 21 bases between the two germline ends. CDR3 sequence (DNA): TGTGCCAGCAGCTCAGCTTACGGGGGAGAAGGTTCTAATGAAAAACTGTTTTTT. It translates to CASSSAYGGEGSNEKLFF.

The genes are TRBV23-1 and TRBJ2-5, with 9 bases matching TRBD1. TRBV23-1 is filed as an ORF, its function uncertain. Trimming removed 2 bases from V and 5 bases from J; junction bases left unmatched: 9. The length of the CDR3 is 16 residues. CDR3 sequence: CASSQRDRVEVETQYF. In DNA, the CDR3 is TGCGCCAGCAGTCAAAGGGACAGGGTCGAGGTGGAGACCCAGTACTTC.

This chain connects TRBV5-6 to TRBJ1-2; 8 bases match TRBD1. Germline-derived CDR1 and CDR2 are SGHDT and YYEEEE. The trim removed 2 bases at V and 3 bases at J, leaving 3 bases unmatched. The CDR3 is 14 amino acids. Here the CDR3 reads CASSFGQGYYGYTF. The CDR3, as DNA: TGTGCCAGCAGCTTCGGACAGGGCTACTATGGCTACACCTTC.